One sample yielded the 22 T cell receptor beta chains listed below, sequenced in a study of neurological immune-mediated disorders. TCRdb processed the 5' RACE reads anew with MiXCR; each CDR3 protein has one entry. The sample yields about 50,000 distinct CDR3 sequences, approximately 17% seen once. The specimen sequenced was PBMCs. The source of these receptors is a man aged 60-69 years in good health.

This chain uses TRBV12-3 or TRBV12-4 with TRBJ2-2; TRBD2 agrees at 12 bases. J gave up 1 base and V 6 bases, and 3 bases lay outside the gene matches. The CDR3 length is 16 residues. The CDR3 region is CASRLLAGGNTGELFF. As DNA, the CDR3 is TGTGCCAGCAGATTACTAGCGGGGGGGAACACCGGGGAGCTGTTTTTT.

This clonotype was seen repeatedly, ten times or more. The chain recombines TRBV12-3 or TRBV12-4 with TRBJ2-1, with D maybe TRBD2 (6 bases). This CDR3 comprises 15 residues. The V gene lost 5 bases and the J gene lost 4 bases, with 15 bases spanning the gap. The CDR3 loop is CASSRSSEGYNEQFF. CDR3 nucleotide sequence: TGTGCCAGCAGTCGCTCTAGCGAGGGTTACAATGAGCAGTTCTTC.

This clonotype has ten or more counts. V usage is TRBV12-3 or TRBV12-4 and J usage is TRBJ1-2; 12 bases map to TRBD1. V was clipped by 7 bases and J by 7 bases; unmatched bases: 13. The CDR3 length is 16 residues. The CDR3 coding sequence is TGTGCCAGCACCTCCGGGACAGGGGGCCCTTTTGGTGGCTACACCTTC. Residues: CASTSGTGGPFGGYTF.

As to this clonotype: The DNA is left out, because the CDR3 cannot be placed on it with certainty; the CDR3 is given as TCRdb lists it. The chain recombines TRBV21-1 with TRBJ1-6; TRBD1 was called by the table and not checked on the DNA. TRBV21-1 is deemed a pseudogene. Ends included, the CDR3 has 17 residues. The CDR3: CASSKVGRGAYNSPLHF.

This clonotype showed up many times. The chain uses TRBV28 and TRBJ2-7, with D possibly TRBD1 on 5 matching bases. Germline values: CDR1 MDHEN, CDR2 SYDVKM. V was pared by 6 bases and J by 3 bases, with 18 bases between. The CDR3 is made up of 15 amino acids. CDR3 amino acids: CASSPLDTASYEQYF. DNA for the CDR3: TGTGCCAGCAGCCCCCTGGACACGGCAAGCTACGAGCAGTACTTC.

This clonotype was seen repeatedly, ten times or more. The chain is built from TRBV7-2 and TRBJ2-3; 7 nucleotides line up with TRBD1. CDR1 and CDR2 (germline): SGHTA, FQGNSA. Trimming cost V 5 bases and J 3 bases; bases outside gene matches: 8. The CDR3 has 15 amino acids. This CDR3 reads CASSPMQGVTDTQYF. The CDR3 bases are TGTGCCAGCAGCCCGATGCAGGGGGTGACAGATACGCAGTATTTT.

Ten or more counts support this clonotype. This CDR3 is CSVMRGLGSGNTIYF. CDR3 DNA: TGCAGCGTGATGAGGGGATTAGGCTCTGGAAACACCATATATTTT. The V and J genes are TRBV29-1 and TRBJ1-3, with D possibly TRBD1 on 5 matching bases. CDR3 length: 15 residues. With 6 bases removed from V and 0 bases from J, the gap between germline ends came to 15 bases. Germline loops: CDR1 SQVTM, CDR2 ANQGSEA.

This clonotype occurred many times. The chain links TRBV5-1 to TRBJ1-1; D is unresolved. Trimming stripped 4 bases from V and 0 bases from J, with 7 bases between. The germline V gene has CDR1 SGHRS and CDR2 YFSETQ. The CDR3 covers 13 residues. The chain's CDR3 is CASSPDLNTEAFF. In DNA form, the CDR3 reads TGCGCCAGCAGCCCGGACCTGAACACTGAAGCTTTCTTT.

This clonotype was seen many times. The chain has TRBV6-5 and TRBJ2-2; D unclear. The CDR3 runs 15 residues. CDR1 MNHEY and CDR2 SVGAGI come from the germline V gene. V was trimmed by 0 bases and J by 0 bases, leaving 5 bases between them. CDR3 protein: CASSYSRSNTGELFF. In DNA form, the CDR3 reads TGTGCCAGCAGTTACTCGCGTTCGAACACCGGGGAGCTGTTTTTT.

This clonotype has at least ten counts. The chain couples TRBV28 to TRBJ2-2; 9 bases fit TRBD1. CDR1 is MDHEN, CDR2 SYDVKM, per germline. CDR3 length equals 15 residues. The J segment lost 5 bases and the V segment lost 8 bases, leaving 9 bases of the junction unmatched. The CDR3 here is CASHLGQGETGELFF. The CDR3 DNA reads as TGTGCCAGCCATCTGGGACAGGGAGAAACCGGGGAGCTGTTTTTT.

This chain joins TRBV11-1 and TRBJ2-6, with D uncertain. There are 15 residues in the CDR3. The V gene's germline CDR1 is SGHAT and CDR2 FQDESV (reference sequence). Trimming cost V 2 bases and J 2 bases, with 7 bases left between them. In DNA form, the CDR3 reads TGTGCCAGCAGCTTATTAGGGACTGGGGCCAACGTCCTGACTTTC. Its translation: CASSLLGTGANVLTF. Looking up the rest from reference TRBV11-1 and TRBJ2-6 gives the full variable domain: EAEVAQSPRYKITEKSQAVAFWCDPISGHATLYWYRQILGQGPELLVQFQDESVVDDSQLPKDRFSAERLKGVDSTLKIQPAELGDSAMYLCASSLLGTGANVLTFGAGSRLTVL.

Ten or more counts support this clonotype. The chain joins TRBV7-2 to TRBJ1-2, with 7 bases identical to TRBD1. CDR1 and CDR2 from the germline V gene are SGHTA and FQGNSA. This CDR3 spans 13 amino acids. With 1 base clipped from V and 7 bases from J, the junction kept 3 bases outside the gene matches. The CDR3 here is CASSLDRGSGYTF. In DNA form, the CDR3 reads TGTGCCAGCAGCTTAGACAGGGGATCTGGCTACACCTTC.

Many counts were recorded for this clonotype. The genes are TRBV5-1 and TRBJ2-2; a possible D gene is TRBD2 (5 bases). The CDR3 spans 15 residues. Germline CDR1 reads SGHRS; CDR2 reads YFSETQ. Trimming pared 3 bases from V and 4 bases from J, leaving 13 bases between. Written as DNA, the CDR3 is TGCGCCAGCAGCTCCGAGGGTCGCGGCACCGGGGAGCTGTTTTTT. This sequence encodes CASSSEGRGTGELFF.

This clonotype was observed at least ten times. This chain uses TRBV7-3 with TRBJ2-1, with no clear D. From germline, CDR1 is SGHTA and CDR2 FQGTGA. The ends were cut back, 2 bases at V and 5 bases at J, with 13 bases in the middle. The CDR3 extends over 15 amino acids. CDR3 coding DNA: TGTGCCAGCAGCTTACAGCCTACTTTAAACAATGAGCAGTTCTTC. Protein product: CASSLQPTLNNEQFF.

This clonotype was seen many times. This sequence joins TRBV9 and TRBJ2-1; tentatively, D is TRBD1 or TRBD2 (5 bases each). The CDR3 sequence is 13 residues long. V lost 4 bases, J lost 10 bases, and 15 bases lay in between. The germline gives CDR1 SGDLS, CDR2 YYNGEE. CDR3 nucleotide sequence: TGTGCCAGCAGCCCCCGTGATGGGGGAGAGCAGTTCTTC. Encoded protein: CASSPRDGGEQFF.

The rearrangement uses TRBV20-1 and TRBJ2-1, with 12 bases lining up with TRBD2. The CDR3 is 16 amino acids. Trimming at V came to 6 bases and at J to 8 bases, leaving 14 bases not matched to a gene. Germline V lookup: CDR1 DFQATT, CDR2 SNEGSKA (reference sequence). The DNA for the CDR3 is TGCAGTGCAACCCCGCTGGCTAGCGGGAGGGGCGATGAGCAGTTCTTC. This translates into CSATPLASGRGDEQFF.

At least ten counts were recorded for this clonotype. The rearrangement uses TRBV20-1 and TRBJ2-4; 7 bases line up with TRBD2. CDR1 is DFQATT, CDR2 SNEGSKA, per germline (reference sequence). CDR3 length equals 12 residues. Unmatched junction bases numbered 7, after V lost 3 bases and J lost 11 bases. This chain's CDR3 is CSARPGGGVQYF. The DNA of the CDR3 is TGCAGTGCTAGGCCGGGTGGGGGGGTTCAGTACTTC.

The chain has TRBV19 and TRBJ1-5; D not resolved. CDR1 and CDR2 from the germline V gene are LNHDA and SQIVND (reference sequence). Trimming took 5 bases from V and 5 from J, leaving 10 bases between them. The CDR3 length is 13 residues. Here the CDR3 reads CASSQSRDQPQHF. In DNA, the CDR3 is TGTGCCAGTAGTCAATCACGAGATCAGCCCCAGCATTTT.

This clonotype was observed many times. The chain links TRBV28 to TRBJ2-5; D call uncertain. Trimming removed 3 bases from V and 13 bases from J, with 18 bases in between. The CDR3 covers 13 residues. The germline gives CDR1 MDHEN, CDR2 SYDVKM. The CDR3 loop is CASSLPASGLPYF. The CDR3 DNA sequence: TGTGCCAGCAGTTTGCCGGCGTCTGGGCTGCCGTACTTC.

Concerning this clonotype itself: A much larger clone differs from this one at a single base, so this may be a read error. The chain uses TRBV20-1 and TRBJ2-1; D is possibly TRBD2 (5 bases). V lost 5 bases, J lost 6 bases, and 17 bases lay in between. CDR1 is DFQATT and CDR2 is SNEGSKA in the germline V gene (reference sequence). The CDR3 runs 14 residues. The CDR3 DNA sequence: TGCAGTGCTCTTTCTAGCTTGGTGCTCAATGAGCAGTTCTTC. Translating gives CSALSSLVLNEQFF.

This clonotype was seen many times. The rearrangement links TRBV5-6 to TRBJ1-5; D is ambiguous. CDR1 SGHDT and CDR2 YYEEEE come from the germline V gene. V was shortened by 0 bases and J by 3 bases, with 7 bases between the two germline ends. The CDR3 consists of 14 residues. The CDR3 region is CASSLGGINQPQHF. The CDR3 coding sequence is TGTGCCAGCAGCTTGGGAGGGATCAATCAGCCCCAGCATTTT.

This clonotype was counted ten times or more. The chain links TRBV15 to TRBJ2-5; TRBD2 might be the D (6 bases). V lost 4 bases and J lost 4, with 19 bases in between. The germline V gene has CDR1 LNHNV and CDR2 YYDKDF (reference sequence). The CDR3 spans 16 residues. This CDR3 reads CATSNGIGGEGETQYF. CDR3 DNA sequence: TGTGCCACCAGCAACGGGATCGGGGGAGAGGGAGAGACCCAGTACTTC.